One and the same sample provided the 20 T cell receptor beta chains below, sequenced in a study of spatial heterogeneity in lung cancer. TCRdb used MiXCR to reprocess the 5' RACE reads, holding one entry per CDR3 protein. The sample holds around 11,000 distinct CDR3 sequences, 3.5% to 5% seen once. The sample's time point: sample taken at primary tumor resection. No cells were sorted before sequencing. The whole RNA sequenced was extracted from tumor, nontumor lung or frozen PBMC. The sample here was normal lung tissue next to the tumor, taken at surgery. The receptors here all came from a male donor with early-stage non-small cell lung cancer.

In its sample, this clonotype ranks as medium-sized. The chain employs TRBV5-1 and TRBJ2-7; D is ambiguous. CDR3 length: 15 amino acids. In germline, CDR1 is SGHRS, CDR2 YFSETQ. The V and J ends lost 0 bases and 4 bases respectively, with 14 bases between them. The CDR3 DNA is TGCGCCAGCAGCTTGGAGGGCGGCCCATCTTACGAGCAGTACTTC. This sequence encodes CASSLEGGPSYEQYF. Using reference TRBV5-1 and TRBJ2-7 for the parts outside the CDR3, the full variable domain is KAGVTQTPRYLIKTRGQQVTLSCSPISGHRSVSWYQQTPGQGLQFLFEYFSETQRNKGNFPGRFSGRQFSNSRSEMNVSTLELGDSALYLCASSLEGGPSYEQYFGPGTRLTVT.

This clonotype qualifies as medium-sized. The chain recombines TRBV29-1 with TRBJ2-1; 9 positions match TRBD2. The V and J ends lost 7 bases and 6 bases, in that order; junction bases with no gene match: 7. Germline loops: CDR1 SQVTM, CDR2 ANQGSEA. This CDR3 spans 13 amino acids. The CDR3 is CSAIRREGNEQFF. CDR3 DNA sequence: TGCAGCGCTATTCGGCGGGAGGGCAATGAGCAGTTCTTC.

This clonotype has ten or more counts. This sequence joins TRBV2 and TRBJ2-3; 8 positions match TRBD2. Germline CDR1 reads SNHLY; CDR2 reads FYNNEI. Losses at the gene ends were 4 bases for V and 4 bases for J; bases not matched to a gene: 7. This CDR3 comprises 15 residues. CDR3 nucleotides: TGTGCCAGCAGTGCCACGGGACTAGTTCCAGATACGCAGTATTTT. Encoded protein: CASSATGLVPDTQYF.

This clonotype is categorized as medium-sized. CDR3 in amino acids: CASSASETRYEQYF. As DNA, the CDR3 is TGCGCCAGCAGCGCCAGTGAGACCCGTTACGAGCAGTACTTC. V and J are TRBV10-1 and TRBJ2-7; D unresolved. CDR1 is WNHNN and CDR2 is SYGVQD in the germline V gene (reference sequence). CDR3 size: 14 residues. The ends were cut back, 6 bases at V and 4 bases at J, with 16 bases in the middle.

This clonotype showed up many times. The gene calls are TRBV27 and TRBJ2-7; 9 bases agree with TRBD2. Germline assignment: CDR1 MNHEY and CDR2 SMNVEV (reference sequence). This CDR3 has 15 amino acids. The ends lost 3 bases at V and 8 bases at J; junction bases unmatched: 11. CDR3 sequence reads: CASSFVSGGLSKQYF. The DNA of the CDR3 is TGTGCCAGCAGTTTCGTAAGCGGGGGGCTCTCCAAGCAGTACTTC.

This clonotype appeared many times. The chain couples TRBV7-6 to TRBJ2-3; 12 positions agree with TRBD1. The CDR3 is made up of 20 amino acids. The germline CDR1 and CDR2 sequences are SGHVS and FNYEAQ. J gave up 0 bases and V 4 bases, and 14 bases lay outside the gene matches. CDR3 bases: TGTGCCAGCAGCTCCACCCGGGACAGGGGGCCCGCCATAAGCACAGATACGCAGTATTTT. Translation gives CASSSTRDRGPAISTDTQYF.

This clonotype came up many times. The genes are TRBV29-1 and TRBJ2-2; perhaps TRBD1 as D (5 bases). The CDR3 covers 15 residues. Germline V gene sequence: CDR1 SQVTM, CDR2 ANQGSEA. V was trimmed by 2 bases and J by 1 base, leaving 11 bases between them. CDR3 sequence reads: CSVEILGENTGELFF. The CDR3 DNA reads TGCAGCGTTGAAATTCTAGGGGAGAACACCGGGGAGCTGTTTTTT.

By frequency in the sample, this clonotype is medium-sized. V and J are TRBV9 and TRBJ1-3; D uncertain. The length of the CDR3 is 14 residues. CDR1 is SGDLS and CDR2 is YYNGEE in the germline V gene. V dropped 2 bases and J dropped 0 bases, with 6 bases sitting between them. The CDR3 DNA is TGTGCCAGCAGCGTGACTGACTCTGGAAACACCATATATTTT. Residues: CASSVTDSGNTIYF.

This clonotype was picked up many times. The chain links TRBV7-2 to TRBJ1-1, with D possibly TRBD1 on 6 matching bases. CDR1 and CDR2 from the germline V gene are SGHTA and FQGNSA. The CDR3 length is 13 residues. V shed 5 bases and J shed 8 bases, with 15 bases lying between them. The CDR3 here is CASSLNREREAFF. In DNA form, the CDR3 reads TGTGCCAGCAGCCTAAACAGGGAAAGGGAAGCTTTCTTT.

This clonotype is classed as medium-sized. This chain uses TRBV6-2 or TRBV6-3 with TRBJ1-5, with 7 bases fitting TRBD1. CDR3 length: 13 residues. Trimming removed 2 bases from V and 7 bases from J; junction bases left unmatched: 2. The germline V gene has CDR1 MNHEY and CDR2 SVGEGT. CDR3: CASSYGGGQPQHF. The CDR3 region has the DNA TGTGCCAGCAGTTACGGAGGGGGCCAGCCCCAGCATTTT.

This clonotype was detected many times. The gene calls are TRBV28 and TRBJ2-6; TRBD1 might be the D (6 bases). Germline V gene sequence: CDR1 MDHEN, CDR2 SYDVKM. This CDR3 spans 17 amino acids. V was trimmed by 2 bases and J by 3 bases, leaving 14 bases between them. Here the CDR3 reads CASSLPPGDGGANVLTF. The CDR3 DNA reads TGTGCCAGCAGTTTACCCCCAGGGGATGGTGGGGCCAACGTCCTGACTTTC.

In this sample, this clonotype turned up many times. V gene TRBV7-9 combines with J gene TRBJ2-3; 9 bases fit TRBD2. This CDR3 comprises 15 residues. Trimming cost V 1 base and J 7 bases; bases outside gene matches: 6. Looked up from germline, CDR1 is SEHNR and CDR2 is FQNEAQ (reference sequence). CDR3 region: CASSLVRGGPNTQYF. Here the CDR3 DNA reads TGTGCCAGCAGCTTAGTGCGGGGGGGGCCGAATACGCAGTATTTT.

This clonotype has a count of ten or more. V is TRBV15 and J is TRBJ2-2; maybe TRBD2 (6 bases). Trimming removed 5 bases from V and 3 bases from J, with 10 bases in between. The CDR3 covers 14 residues. Per germline, CDR1 LNHNV and CDR2 YYDKDF (reference sequence). The CDR3 loop reads CATSVWRDTGELFF. CDR3 in DNA: TGTGCCACCAGCGTATGGAGGGACACCGGGGAGCTGTTTTTT.

This clonotype occurred many times. The rearrangement uses TRBV7-6 and TRBJ2-7, with TRBD1 identical over 9 bases. The V and J ends lost 0 bases and 2 bases, in that order; junction bases with no gene match: 5. This CDR3 has 16 amino acids. From germline, CDR1 is SGHVS and CDR2 FNYEAQ. CDR3 protein: CASSLADRGLTYEQYF. The CDR3 bases are TGTGCCAGCAGCTTAGCGGACAGGGGTCTGACCTACGAGCAGTACTTC.

This clonotype has at least ten counts. This chain joins TRBV5-1 and TRBJ2-3, with no clear D. With 0 bases removed from V and 4 bases from J, the gap between germline ends came to 3 bases. The germline V gene encodes CDR1 SGHRS and CDR2 YFSETQ. The CDR3 runs to 12 residues. CDR3: CASSLVADTQYF. The CDR3 region has the DNA TGCGCCAGCAGCTTGGTGGCAGATACGCAGTATTTT.

There are many counts of this clonotype. J is TRBJ1-2 and V is TRBV27; 10 nucleotides align to TRBD1. The CDR3 is 19 amino acids. Germline assignment: CDR1 MNHEY and CDR2 SMNVEV (reference sequence). With V trimmed by 4 bases and J by 3 bases, 17 bases remained unmatched. The CDR3 loop reads CASSSLSGTGEGYYYGYTF. Written as DNA, the CDR3 is TGTGCCAGCAGTTCACTCTCCGGGACAGGGGAAGGGTACTACTATGGCTACACCTTC.

This clonotype was observed at least ten times. The V gene is TRBV11-2, the J gene TRBJ2-7; no firm D call. The CDR3 has 12 amino acids. V shed 5 bases and J shed 11 bases, with 16 bases lying between them. Germline V gene sequence: CDR1 SGHAT, CDR2 FQNNGV. The CDR3 nucleotides read TGTGCCAGCAGCCCCGGATCCCCTGATGAGTACTTC. This gives the protein CASSPGSPDEYF.

The V gene is TRBV12-3 or TRBV12-4, the J gene TRBJ2-7; a weak D match, TRBD2 (7 bases). Trimming took off 2 bases at V and 6 bases at J, with 17 bases between the two ends. The CDR3 is 15 amino acids. CDR3 residues: CASSLRAGGPGEQYF. CDR3 DNA sequence: TGTGCCAGCAGTTTACGGGCCGGGGGGCCGGGCGAGCAGTACTTC.

The sample holds many counts of this clonotype. V is TRBV28 and J is TRBJ2-3, with D tentatively TRBD1 or TRBD2 (5 bases each). The germline CDR1 and CDR2 sequences are MDHEN and SYDVKM. Trimming took off 6 bases at V and 3 bases at J, with 13 bases between the two ends. The CDR3 is made up of 14 amino acids. DNA for the CDR3: TGTGCCAGCAGCCGTCGGGGCTTGACAGATACGCAGTATTTT. It is translated as CASSRRGLTDTQYF.

The CDR3 sequence: CASSFDGGFNYNEQFF. The CDR3 DNA reads as TGTGCCAGCAGCTTTGACGGGGGGTTTAACTACAATGAGCAGTTCTTC. This chain joins TRBV5-5 and TRBJ2-1; 7 nucleotides align to TRBD2. Germline V lookup: CDR1 SGHKS, CDR2 YYEKEE (reference sequence). V lost 2 bases, J lost 3 bases, and 8 bases stayed unmatched. The CDR3 sequence is 16 residues long.